This T cell receptor (beta chain) was captured by sequencing in a study of blood T cell repertoires in COVID-19. Study context: Sites in the United States, Italy and Spain provided acute and convalescent COVID-19 samples. PBMCs, B-cell-depleted T cells, or T cells provided the cDNA or gDNA that made up the material.

In the authors' methods: By means of reference gene primer amplification, nucleated cell counts were estimated. TCRdb keeps only in-frame clones here, not all; method: immunoSEQ multiplex PCR. V, J and clone size derive from that table, while D and trimming were established from the DNA sequence. The sample has 200,000 to 250,000 clones; 85% are singletons. In Seattle, patients joined the study during active infection and were tracked longitudinally. The CDR3 length is 13 residues. V lost 5 bases to trimming and J lost 4 bases, with 11 bases between them. Germline CDR1 reads SEHNR; CDR2 reads FQNEAQ (reference sequence).

V usage is TRBV7-9 and J usage is TRBJ1-2; maybe TRBD1 (5 bases). The clonotype comes from a woman between 70 and 85 years old with COVID-19, enrolled during active disease. The sequenced material came from peripheral blood. CDR3 coding DNA: TGTGCCAGCAGCCAGGGTTCCGGCTATGGCTACACCTTC. It specifies CASSQGSGYGYTF.